Listed below are T cell receptor beta chains from one sample, sequenced in a study of shared clonotypes between healthy human individuals. Assay used: immunoSEQ multiplex PCR; TCRdb lists only in-frame clones, some missing. The data show approximately 2.5 million clones, under 95% seen once. Sequencing input: naive CD4+ T cells from PBMCs. The origin of the receptors is a man younger than 35 in good health. Some clones in this sample may be carry-over from other donors' samples. CDR3s include the opening cysteine and the closing phenylalanine or tryptophan. Fields, in order: clone size, J gene, D gene, CDR3 length, V gene, CDR3 DNA, CDR3 protein. A D gene is named only where the DNA matches it firmly. A clone size is listed for some rows: how often the clone was seen (once, few, many), or a class if it is expanded.

clone_size: -; j_call: TRBJ1-2; d_call: -; cdr3_length: 16; v_call: TRBV19; cdr3_nt: TGTGCCAGTAGGAAAGGTGGACAGCCTTTCTATTATGGCTACACCTTC; cdr3_aa: CASRKGGQPFYYGYTF
clone_size: -; j_call: TRBJ2-3; d_call: -; cdr3_length: 14; v_call: TRBV9; cdr3_nt: TGTGCCAGCAGCCCCCAAATGAGCACAGATACGCAGTATTTT; cdr3_aa: CASSPQMSTDTQYF
clone_size: -; j_call: TRBJ1-5; d_call: TRBD1; cdr3_length: 17; v_call: TRBV27; cdr3_nt: TGTGCCAGCAGTTCCCGGACAGGGGGGTTTTTCAATCAGCCCCAGCATTTT; cdr3_aa: CASSSRTGGFFNQPQHF
clone_size: once; j_call: TRBJ2-6; d_call: -; cdr3_length: 15; v_call: TRBV5-1; cdr3_nt: TGCGCCAGCAATGGGGGCGGGGCTGGGGCCAACGTCCTGACTTTC; cdr3_aa: CASNGGGAGANVLTF
clone_size: -; j_call: TRBJ1-1; d_call: -; cdr3_length: 14; v_call: TRBV7-3; cdr3_nt: TGTGCCAGCAGCCCCGATGGGGCCAACACTGAAGCTTTCTTT; cdr3_aa: CASSPDGANTEAFF
clone_size: -; j_call: TRBJ2-7; d_call: -; cdr3_length: 15; v_call: TRBV14; cdr3_nt: TGTGCCAGCAGCCAAGACGGGCGCGTCTCCTACGAGCAGTACTTC; cdr3_aa: CASSQDGRVSYEQYF
clone_size: -; j_call: TRBJ1-2; d_call: TRBD1; cdr3_length: 14; v_call: TRBV6-1; cdr3_nt: TGTGCCAGCAGTGAAGTGAGGGGGCTATATGGCTACACCTTC; cdr3_aa: CASSEVRGLYGYTF
clone_size: -; j_call: TRBJ1-2; d_call: -; cdr3_length: 13; v_call: TRBV28; cdr3_nt: TGTGCGTCGCAGGGGCTAGCTAACTATGGCTACACCTTC; cdr3_aa: CASQGLANYGYTF
clone_size: -; j_call: TRBJ1-4; d_call: -; cdr3_length: 15; v_call: TRBV5-4; cdr3_nt: TGTGCCAGCAGCTCAATTAAAGAAGGAGGTGAAAAACTGTTTTTT; cdr3_aa: CASSSIKEGGEKLFF
clone_size: -; j_call: TRBJ2-1; d_call: TRBD2; cdr3_length: 16; v_call: TRBV7-9; cdr3_nt: TGTGCCAGCAGCCCACTAGCGGGAGTTGGCTACAATGAGCAGTTCTTC; cdr3_aa: CASSPLAGVGYNEQFF
clone_size: once; j_call: TRBJ2-3; d_call: -; cdr3_length: 14; v_call: TRBV5-1; cdr3_nt: TGCGCCAGCAGCTTGGGTGGGGACACAGATACGCAGTATTTT; cdr3_aa: CASSLGGDTDTQYF
clone_size: -; j_call: TRBJ2-3; d_call: -; cdr3_length: 16; v_call: TRBV7-2; cdr3_nt: TGTGCCAGCAGCTTACTGGCAGGCCCTGGCACAGATACGCAGTATTTT; cdr3_aa: CASSLLAGPGTDTQYF
clone_size: -; j_call: TRBJ1-5; d_call: -; cdr3_length: 15; v_call: TRBV4-1; cdr3_nt: TGCGCCAGCAGCCAAGTCCCCTTCTTGGGTCAGCCCCAGCATTTT; cdr3_aa: CASSQVPFLGQPQHF
clone_size: once; j_call: TRBJ1-2; d_call: -; cdr3_length: 13; v_call: TRBV11-2; cdr3_nt: TGTGCCAGCAGCCAGGGGAACAACTATGGCTACACCTTC; cdr3_aa: CASSQGNNYGYTF
clone_size: -; j_call: TRBJ1-5; d_call: -; cdr3_length: 13; v_call: TRBV28; cdr3_nt: TGTGCCAGCAGTTGGGACTACAATCAGCCCCAGCATTTT; cdr3_aa: CASSWDYNQPQHF
clone_size: -; j_call: TRBJ2-6; d_call: -; cdr3_length: 15; v_call: TRBV5-1; cdr3_nt: TGCGCCAGCAGCTTGATTATCTCTGGGGCCAACGTCCTGACTTTC; cdr3_aa: CASSLIISGANVLTF
clone_size: -; j_call: TRBJ1-5; d_call: -; cdr3_length: 13; v_call: TRBV28; cdr3_nt: TGTGCCAGCAGGCTAAATAGCAATCAGCCCCAGCATTTT; cdr3_aa: CASRLNSNQPQHF
clone_size: -; j_call: TRBJ2-7; d_call: TRBD2; cdr3_length: 16; v_call: TRBV28; cdr3_nt: TGTGCCAGCAGCCCCCGTGGGACTAGCGGAACCTACGAGCAGTACTTC; cdr3_aa: CASSPRGTSGTYEQYF
clone_size: once; j_call: TRBJ2-7; d_call: -; cdr3_length: 13; v_call: TRBV5-4; cdr3_nt: TGTGCCAGCAGCTTGAAGGGGGAATACGAGCAGTACTTC; cdr3_aa: CASSLKGEYEQYF
clone_size: -; j_call: TRBJ2-1; d_call: -; cdr3_length: 16; v_call: TRBV4-2; cdr3_nt: TGTGCCAGCAGCCAAGAACCAGCGGGCCCTTACAATGAGCAGTTCTTC; cdr3_aa: CASSQEPAGPYNEQFF
clone_size: once; j_call: TRBJ2-3; d_call: TRBD2; cdr3_length: 18; v_call: TRBV5-1; cdr3_nt: TGCGCCAGCAGCCCCGGGACTAGCGGGAGTCCACGAGAAGATACGCAGTATTTT; cdr3_aa: CASSPGTSGSPREDTQYF
clone_size: -; j_call: TRBJ1-5; d_call: TRBD1; cdr3_length: 14; v_call: TRBV18; cdr3_nt: TGTGCCAGCTCTACAGGGGGCCCTCATCAGCCCCAGCATTTT; cdr3_aa: CASSTGGPHQPQHF
clone_size: -; j_call: TRBJ2-7; d_call: -; cdr3_length: 12; v_call: TRBV11-1; cdr3_nt: TGTGCCAGCAGCTTCCCGGGAACCGAGCAGTACTTC; cdr3_aa: CASSFPGTEQYF
clone_size: -; j_call: TRBJ2-6; d_call: TRBD1; cdr3_length: 17; v_call: TRBV5-4; cdr3_nt: TGTGCCAGCAGCTCAGGGGGCGCACCCTCTGGGGCCAACGTCCTGACTTTC; cdr3_aa: CASSSGGAPSGANVLTF
clone_size: -; j_call: TRBJ2-6; d_call: -; cdr3_length: 17; v_call: TRBV30; cdr3_nt: TGTGCCTGGGAAGGGGGGTCTTATTACTCTGGGGCCAACGTCCTGACTTTC; cdr3_aa: CAWEGGSYYSGANVLTF
clone_size: -; j_call: TRBJ1-3; d_call: TRBD1; cdr3_length: 15; v_call: TRBV30; cdr3_nt: TGTGCCTGGAGTGGGGGACAGGGAGCTGGAAACACCATATATTTT; cdr3_aa: CAWSGGQGAGNTIYF
clone_size: -; j_call: TRBJ2-1; d_call: -; cdr3_length: 16; v_call: TRBV4-3; cdr3_nt: TGCGCCAGCAGCCGAGAGCCGCGTAGCTCCTACAATGAGCAGTTCTTC; cdr3_aa: CASSREPRSSYNEQFF
clone_size: -; j_call: TRBJ2-7; d_call: -; cdr3_length: 16; v_call: TRBV27; cdr3_nt: TGTGCCAGCAGTCCCCCCCGCGGGCAGGGGCTCTACGAGCAGTACTTC; cdr3_aa: CASSPPRGQGLYEQYF
clone_size: -; j_call: TRBJ1-5; d_call: -; cdr3_length: 15; v_call: TRBV5-5; cdr3_nt: TGTGCCAGCAGCTTGGAAGGACAGCTAGATCAGCCCCAGCATTTT; cdr3_aa: CASSLEGQLDQPQHF
clone_size: -; j_call: TRBJ1-1; d_call: -; cdr3_length: 15; v_call: TRBV21-1; cdr3_nt: TGTGCCAGCAGCAAAAAATGGAGGCCAGCCACTGAAGCTTTCTTT; cdr3_aa: CASSKKWRPATEAFF
clone_size: few; j_call: TRBJ2-7; d_call: -; cdr3_length: 17; v_call: TRBV4-1; cdr3_nt: TGCGCCAGCAGCCAAGCCCTAGTCGGAGGATCCTCCTACGAGCAGTACTTC; cdr3_aa: CASSQALVGGSSYEQYF
clone_size: -; j_call: TRBJ2-1; d_call: TRBD2; cdr3_length: 17; v_call: TRBV7-2; cdr3_nt: TGTGCCAGCAGGCAACTAGCGGGAGGTAGCTCCTACAATGAGCAGTTCTTC; cdr3_aa: CASRQLAGGSSYNEQFF
clone_size: -; j_call: TRBJ2-7; d_call: -; cdr3_length: 14; v_call: TRBV11-2; cdr3_nt: TGTGCCAGCAGCCCCTGGCGGTACTTCTACGAGCAGTACTTC; cdr3_aa: CASSPWRYFYEQYF
clone_size: -; j_call: TRBJ2-2; d_call: -; cdr3_length: 15; v_call: TRBV5-1; cdr3_nt: TGCGCCAGCAGCTTGTCCAGCGGCGTCACCGGGGAGCTGTTTTTT; cdr3_aa: CASSLSSGVTGELFF
clone_size: -; j_call: TRBJ1-3; d_call: TRBD1; cdr3_length: 16; v_call: TRBV5-1; cdr3_nt: TGCGCCAGCAGCTTACAGGGGGCTGGCTCTGGAAACACCATATATTTT; cdr3_aa: CASSLQGAGSGNTIYF
clone_size: -; j_call: TRBJ2-1; d_call: TRBD2; cdr3_length: 16; v_call: TRBV5-1; cdr3_nt: TGCGCCAGCAGCCTAGGACTAGCGAATATGCGGAATGAGCAGTTCTTC; cdr3_aa: CASSLGLANMRNEQFF